This record concerns one TCR beta chain sequence. Seattle cases were enrolled at active infection and followed longitudinally. These data originate in a study of blood T cell repertoires in COVID-19. Whole-study context: Both acute and convalescent COVID-19 samples were obtained from the United States, Italy and Spain. T cells, B-cell-depleted T cells, or PBMCs provided the cDNA or gDNA that served as material.

The V gene's germline CDR1 is SGHRS and CDR2 YFSETQ. This CDR3 is 14 amino acids long. V lost 3 bases to trimming and J lost 7 bases; unmatched junction nucleotides: 7. In the source study's methods: Using reference gene primer amplification, nucleated cell counts were estimated. Profiling relied on immunoSEQ multiplex PCR, and the TCRdb table lists in-frame clones only, not all of them. D and trimming were read from the DNA, whereas the V and J calls and clone size are those reported in that table. The sample contains around 270,000 clones, approximately 85% of which appear only once. The rearrangement uses TRBV5-1 and TRBJ2-1; 7 bases map to TRBD2. The sequenced sample was peripheral blood. The receptor's source is a human donor with COVID-19, enrolled during active disease. The donor label of this sample is uncertain. CDR3 sequence: CASSWRLAENEQFF. The CDR3 DNA sequence: TGCGCCAGCAGCTGGCGACTAGCCGAGAATGAGCAGTTCTTC.